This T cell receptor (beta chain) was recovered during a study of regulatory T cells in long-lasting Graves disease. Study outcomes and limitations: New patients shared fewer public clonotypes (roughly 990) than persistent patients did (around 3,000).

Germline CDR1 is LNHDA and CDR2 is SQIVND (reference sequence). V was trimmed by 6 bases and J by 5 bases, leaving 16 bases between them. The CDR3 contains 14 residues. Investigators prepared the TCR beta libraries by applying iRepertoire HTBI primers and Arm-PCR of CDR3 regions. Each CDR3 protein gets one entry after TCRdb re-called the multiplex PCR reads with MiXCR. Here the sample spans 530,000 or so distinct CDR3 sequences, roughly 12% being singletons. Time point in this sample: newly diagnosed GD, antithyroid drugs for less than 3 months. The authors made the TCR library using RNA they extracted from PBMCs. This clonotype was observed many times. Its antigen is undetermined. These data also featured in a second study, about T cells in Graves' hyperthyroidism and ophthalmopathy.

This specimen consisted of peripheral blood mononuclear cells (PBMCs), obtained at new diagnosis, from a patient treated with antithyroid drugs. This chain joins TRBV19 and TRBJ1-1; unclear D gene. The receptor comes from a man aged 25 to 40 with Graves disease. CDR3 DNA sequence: TGTGCCAGTAGACGGGATCTCCTTGGGACTGAAGCTTTCTTT. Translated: CASRRDLLGTEAFF.